This note documents a single T cell receptor beta chain sequence. The sample belongs to a study of blood T cell repertoires in COVID-19. Study as a whole: Material from acute and convalescent COVID-19 was sourced from the United States, Italy and Spain.

In Seattle, patients joined the study during active infection and were tracked longitudinally. Assay: immunoSEQ multiplex PCR; the TCRdb copy retains only in-frame clones and omits some. The table records tens of thousands of clones, approximately 80% of them present only once. The CDR3 is made up of 15 amino acids. V dropped 0 bases and J dropped 5 bases, with 14 bases sitting between them. The germline gives CDR1 SGHRS, CDR2 YFSETQ. This clonotype was obtained from a man aged 65 to 85 with COVID-19, enrolled during active disease. The V gene is TRBV5-1, the J gene TRBJ2-5; D is perhaps TRBD2 (6 bases). The sample was peripheral blood. In DNA form, the CDR3 reads TGCGCCAGCAGCTTGGGCATTACCAGCGGGGAGACCCAGTACTTC. Its translation: CASSLGITSGETQYF. The full variable domain, in which reference TRBV5-1 and TRBJ2-5 provide the parts outside the CDR3, is KAGVTQTPRYLIKTRGQQVTLSCSPISGHRSVSWYQQTPGQGLQFLFEYFSETQRNKGNFPGRFSGRQFSNSRSEMNVSTLELGDSALYLCASSLGITSGETQYFGPGTRLLVL.